The TCR beta chain described here comes from a study of regulatory T cells in long-lasting Graves disease. To make TCR beta libraries, researchers used iRepertoire HTBI primers and Arm-PCR of CDR3 regions. TCRdb redid the calling of the multiplex PCR reads with MiXCR, one entry per CDR3 protein. The sample includes around 300,000 distinct CDR3 sequences, around 20% of them seen just once. In regard to this clonotype: The junction departs from the called germline gene at one end, perhaps through a read error.

The time point here: persistent/refractory GD, antithyroid drugs over 5 years with positive TRAb. The TCR library used RNA extracted from PBMCs. The CDR3 runs 11 residues. Germline V gives CDR1 DFQATT, CDR2 SNEGSKA (reference sequence). This clonotype was obtained from a female donor with Graves disease. The chain carries TRBV20-1 and TRBJ2-5; the D call may be TRBD1 or TRBD2 (5 bases each). The material sequenced was peripheral blood mononuclear cells (PBMCs), taken when the disease was refractory, from a patient treated with antithyroid drugs. The DNA for the CDR3 is TGCAATGCTAGAGGGGTAGAGACCCAGTACTTC. It encodes CNARGVETQYF.